This T cell receptor beta chain was identified in a study of cytomegalovirus exposure and HLA in healthy donors (TCRdb year 2017). Turning to the overall study: In an earlier analysis of roughly 500 of the donors, 276 Gb of sequence data and 117 million unique TCR beta sequences from about 180 million T cells were reported. The study was designed to test whether signatures of past pathogen exposure could be identified by cataloging public T cell receptors. Around 320 gigabases of sequencing data and around 87 million unique TCR sequences were included in an early release covering several hundred HLA-typed donors. Across approximately 420 genotyped donors of the cohort, an average of about 240,000 unique TCR beta nucleotide sequences per donor were sequenced, and 15% to 20% of those sequences were non-productive. A separate validation cohort of approximately 130 different subjects was used in addition to the roughly 670-subject first cohort. The genetic ancestry cluster associated with self-reported Caucasian donors included 70% to 85% of the 350 to 500 genotyped donors. Every repertoire in the discovery cohort had been generated on one and the same sequencing platform. The study combined high-throughput TCR immunosequencing, statistical association of individual TCRs with disease status, and machine learning to predict cytomegalovirus infection status. Because of strong linkage in the cohort, four to six DR-DQ haplotypes were treated as single units for association and clustering. Rather than drawing on any new phenotypic data, the later analysis identified candidate immune exposures from TCR beta sequences and the way those sequences occurred across donors. A later analysis re-examined previously published TCR beta repertoires from more than 550 donors and added high-resolution HLA genotyping to investigate patterns of TCR occurrence. Alongside the repertoire data, information on donor age, sex, ethnicity and CMV serostatus was compiled. The T cell repertoires of under 750 subjects were profiled by immunosequencing and related to cytomegalovirus serostatus. A later genetic analysis took genome-wide SNP genotypes for 398 of the 666 donors and used that subset as a discovery cohort. An earlier analysis of approximately 500 of the donors applied high-throughput TCR beta sequencing to assess whether each TCR beta V gene segment acted as functional or pseudogenic. Class I and class II HLA loci were covered by the typing at four-digit resolution. Typing coverage varied by locus: 629-630 donors for A, B, C, DRB1 and DQB1; more than 500 for DQA1; about 570 for DPA1; more than 450 for DPB1.

Library creation used the immunoSEQ multiplex PCR assay. A mixture of 60 forward primers for TCR Vbeta segments and 13 reverse primers for TCR Jbeta segments was used in the multiplex PCR. The CDR3 region of rearranged TCR beta genes was amplified from genomic DNA by a multiplex PCR assay. The amplified TCR beta libraries were sequenced on the Illumina HiSeq System as 87-base-pair reads. The source study handled its data this way. In a later analysis, about 80 million unique TCR beta chains were counted across the roughly 610 repertoires, and some 10 million of these chains were shared by at least two donors. To remove PCR and sequencing errors, raw reads were error-corrected and collapsed into unique sequences using a nearest-neighbor algorithm that merged closely related sequences. V, D and J gene segments were assigned by aligning CDR3 sequences to IMGT reference sequences. For a sequence to be retained, at least a six-nucleotide match to both a V gene segment and a J gene segment was required. A rearrangement counted as productive if the CDR3 had no stop codons and remained in frame with V and J, and every other rearrangement counted as non-productive. CDR3 was defined by IMGT convention, running from the second conserved V-encoded cysteine to the conserved J-encoded phenylalanine. Sequences without an unambiguous match to a single V gene segment were excluded from the earlier analysis of a few hundred of the donors. An earlier analysis of 550 to 650 of the donors classified V segments as functional when productive rearrangements were above 56.7% and as segregating when the standard deviation between donors was above 5%. To diagnose cytomegalovirus status from the catalog of TCR beta chain sequences, a statistical classification framework was built. In a later analysis, TCR nucleotide sequences were compared against IMGT/GENE-DB human TR gene sequences so that V and J genes could be assigned. A later analysis assigned CDR3 sequences and most-parsimonious VDJ recombination scenarios with the TCRdist pipeline. In a later analysis, each TCR beta chain was defined by its CDR3 amino acid sequence together with its V-gene family, and reads without a unique V-gene family were excluded. To address suspected cross-contamination and a sequencing artifact, a later analysis removed 450 to 700 highly shared, low-generation-probability nucleotide sequences. In a later analysis, a clonal expansion index for each public chain was calculated from normalized within-repertoire ranks of inferred template counts. In a later analysis, generation probabilities were computed with a VDJ recombination model fitted to out-of-frame rearrangements, and the resulting probabilities were checked against IGoR. In a later analysis, TCR-TCR, TCR-HLA and TCR-CMV co-occurrence was scored with hypergeometric tests, and a repertoire-size bias correction was applied to TCR pairs. A later analysis estimated false discovery rates by permuting HLA or CMV assignments 20 times. A later analysis grouped co-occurring TCRs with DBSCAN, adding TCRdist sequence similarity when clustering within HLA-allele-positive subsets. Repertoires with fewer than 30,000 or more than 120,000 public chains, plus five repertoires with anomalous nucleotide sharing, were excluded from co-occurrence clustering. TCRdb re-hosts the immuneACCESS table, in-frame sequences only. Its copies lack some clones; in the studies checked, an unresolved V gene accounts for under half of them, and the cause for the rest is not known. That table furnishes V, J and clone size, whereas the DNA furnished D and trimming. The sample data list about 180,000 clones, and roughly three quarters of these were observed just once. 2.9% of the sample goes to the ten largest clones.

Taken from the germline V gene (reference sequence), the CDR1 and CDR2 loops are GTSNPN and SVGIG. The trim is 1 base for V and 1 base for J, with a gap of 13 bases between the germline ends. Its CDR3 holds 15 amino acids, cysteine through phenylalanine. The retained sequence is limited to the CDR3, 45 bases, with the frame set at the first base. The cohort consisted of more than 650 healthy bone marrow donors. Cohort members were all nominally healthy when sampled, although unrecorded immune exposures were likely present. The donor tested CMV seronegative and was one of the 352 seronegative cohort members. A peripheral blood sample was provided by each donor, and peripheral blood mononuclear cells were used for TCR beta sequencing. Genomic DNA extraction from the blood cell samples was performed with the Qiagen DNeasy Blood Extraction Kit. The full study reports these points: According to the authors, the approach could potentially be generalized to other disease states and immunological phenotypes. Three of the identified cytomegalovirus-associated TCR beta chains were confirmed in vitro to be specific for cytomegalovirus antigens. A later analysis found that most CMV-associated TCR beta chains appeared HLA-restricted, with HLA associations seemingly driven largely by CMV exposure. Because counts were too low, under 20 rarely observed V segments, including chromosome 9 orphons, were left out of the earlier analysis of about 500 of the donors. Some IMGT-functional V segments, including TRBV6-2 and TRBV6-3, could not be told apart with the 87-base-pair reads, so those segments were excluded. The cohort was sequenced for TCR beta chains only, and without alpha or paired-chain data the features that could be detected were limited. The classifier was reported to diagnose cytomegalovirus status with high specificity and sensitivity in both the original and validation cohorts. Compared with the approximately 700-donor mean, donors in an Asian-associated ancestry cluster had fewer N-insertions in productive TCRs, according to a later genetic analysis. While some public TCRs were present in many individuals, most TCR sequences turned up only very rarely across donors. Immune exposure information for the cohort was limited to CMV serostatus. At a false discovery rate of 0.05, a later analysis linked some 18,000 TCR beta sequences to specific HLA alleles. A later analysis found that TCR association rates varied across HLA loci, with DRB1 alleles showing the most associated TCRs and HLA-C alleles the fewest. A later analysis found that HLA-associated TCR beta chains were more clonally expanded and had lower generation probabilities than equally common non-associated chains. Roughly uniform sequencing depth across donors was assumed in presence/absence analyses, although this assumption may not hold. In a later analysis, several top co-occurrence clusters were reported to appear linked to parvovirus B19, influenza, CMV and Epstein-Barr virus. Because some donors lacked HLA typing at each locus, the association tests relied only on the typed subset. The sequencing pipeline was judged likely to have produced a cluster of highly shared sequence variants as a technical artifact. An association between a missense DCLRE1C variant and V-gene and J-gene trimming of TCR beta chains was found in a later genetic analysis and replicated in an independent cohort. When HLA alleles, especially DR and DQ, strongly co-occurred, attributing TCR associations to individual alleles was difficult. Linkage disequilibrium might explain the correlated functional status among segregating V segments, but an unknown experimental factor could not be ruled out. A total of about 150 TCR beta chains were listed by the study as associated with cytomegalovirus. Broadly in line with IMGT annotations, most TCR beta V segments showed up in productive rearrangements about 87% or about 30% of the time in an earlier analysis of around 550 of the donors. A further reported finding was that TCR beta sequences accurately predicted the HLA-A and HLA-B alleles for most subjects in the first cohort.

As regards this clone: Which antigen it targets is not known. No per-base quality is available; no much larger clone lies one base away.

Sequences were obtained from PBMCs. The chain joins TRBV30 to TRBJ1-1; 5 matching bases give a weak D call of TRBD1. This TCR came from a male donor in good health and CMV-seronegative. The sequence in DNA is TGTGCCTGGAGTGACCCGGGGAGGGGGAACACTGAAGCTTTCTTT. The translation is CAWSDPGRGNTEAFF. The variable domain in full, with residues beyond the CDR3 obtained from the reference TRBV30 and TRBJ1-1 genes, is SQTIHQWPATLVQPVGSPLSLECTVEGTSNPNLYWYRQAAGRGLQLLFYSVGIGQISSEVPQNLSASRPQDRQFILSSKKLLLSDSGFYLCAWSDPGRGNTEAFFGQGTRLTVV.